This T cell receptor (beta chain) was observed in a study of cytomegalovirus exposure and HLA in healthy donors. The PCR made use of 60 Vbeta and 13 Jbeta primers. TCRdb keeps only in-frame clones here, not all; method: immunoSEQ multiplex PCR. The sample shows under 200,000 clones, more than 70% of them seen only once. In germline, CDR1 is MNHEY, CDR2 SMNVEV (reference sequence). V was shortened by 2 bases and J by 0 bases, with 14 bases between the two germline ends. The CDR3 has 18 residues. This TCR was sampled from a male donor in good health and CMV-seronegative. The sequencing input was PBMCs. The chain employs TRBV27 and TRBJ2-6, with D unresolved. CDR3 DNA sequence: TGTGCCAGCAGTTTAAAGCCTCTCCATATCTCTGGGGCCAACGTCCTGACTTTC. Translation gives CASSLKPLHISGANVLTF.